The next 2 T cell receptor beta chains were all read from a single sample in a study of T cell repertoires in cytomegalovirus infection. Which antigens these TCRs recognize remains unknown. Each CDR3 protein is one row after TCRdb ran MiXCR on the reads. In the table there are around 900,000 distinct CDR3 sequences, roughly 31% of which are singletons. The sequencing here drew on cultured CD8+ T cells from PBMCs, taken from culture after CMV antigen stimulation. The source is a human donor in good health (CMV status not recorded). Some clones in this sample may be carry-over from other donors' samples.

The chain combines TRBV5-4 with TRBJ1-2; the match to TRBD1 covers 12 bases. The CDR3 length is 14 residues. With 6 bases clipped from V and 9 bases from J, the junction kept 9 bases outside the gene matches. CDR1 is SGHNT and CDR2 is YYREEE in the germline V gene (reference sequence). CDR3 sequence reads: CASIRSGTGGSYTF. The CDR3 region has the DNA TGTGCCAGCATCCGAAGCGGGACAGGGGGCAGCTACACCTTC. Full variable domain (rest looked up from reference TRBV5-4 and TRBJ1-2): ETGVTQSPTHLIKTRGQQVTLRCSSQSGHNTVSWYQQALGQGPQFIFQYYREEENGRGNFPPRFSGLQFPNYSSELNVNALELDDSALYLCASIRSGTGGSYTFGSGTRLTVV.

This clonotype turned up a few times. This sequence joins TRBV3-1 and TRBJ1-5; no clear D gene. The CDR3 covers 12 residues. The V end was cut by 0 bases, the J end by 5 bases, with 2 bases between. Germline V gene data show CDR1 as LGHDT and CDR2 as YNNKEL (reference sequence). The CDR3 region is CASSQDHQPQHF. The CDR3 region has the DNA TGTGCCAGCAGCCAAGACCATCAGCCCCAGCATTTT.